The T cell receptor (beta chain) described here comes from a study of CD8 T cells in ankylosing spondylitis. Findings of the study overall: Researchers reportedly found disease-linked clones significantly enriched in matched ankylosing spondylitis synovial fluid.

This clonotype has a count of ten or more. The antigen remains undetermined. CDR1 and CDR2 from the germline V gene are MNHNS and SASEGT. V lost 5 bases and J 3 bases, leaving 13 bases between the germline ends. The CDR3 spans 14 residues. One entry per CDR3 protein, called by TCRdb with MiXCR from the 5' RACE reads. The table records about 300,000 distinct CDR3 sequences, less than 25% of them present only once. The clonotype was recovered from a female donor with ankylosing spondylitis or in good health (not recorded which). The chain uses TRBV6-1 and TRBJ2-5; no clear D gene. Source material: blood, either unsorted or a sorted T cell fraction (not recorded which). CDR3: CASSPHGREETQYF. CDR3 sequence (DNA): TGTGCCAGCAGTCCACATGGACGGGAAGAGACCCAGTACTTC.